This T cell receptor beta chain stems from a study of Graves' ophthalmopathy and Graves' hyperthyroidism. Using RNA transcripts, the TCR beta CDR3 regions were amplified. First-round RT-PCR used HTBI primers; second-round multiplex PCR followed. MiXCR was run by TCRdb on the multiplex PCR reads, yielding one entry per CDR3 protein. The sample holds about 400,000 distinct CDR3 sequences, approximately 16% seen once. Study findings and constraints: An approximately 82% specificity and roughly 90% sensitivity were achieved by a 13-signature model that separated ophthalmopathy from stable hyperthyroidism. Sensitivity of roughly 71% and specificity of approximately 73% were achieved by the model that predicted ophthalmopathy progression.

In this sample, this clonotype turned up a few times. Its antigen is currently unknown. This CDR3 is built from 16 residues. V was pared by 5 bases and J by 6 bases, with 10 bases of the junction left unmatched. Sequenced: peripheral blood. The V gene is TRBV12-3 or TRBV12-4, the J gene TRBJ1-5; 10 bases line up with TRBD1. The sequence came from a woman aged 18-30 years with Graves' ophthalmopathy. The CDR3 is CASSERPGTGVQPQHF. The CDR3 nucleotides are TGTGCCAGCAGTGAGAGACCCGGGACAGGGGTTCAGCCCCAGCATTTT.